What follows are 25 T cell receptor beta chains derived from one specimen sequenced in a study of a mutant IDH1 vaccine in newly diagnosed glioma. TCRdb's table, derived via immunoSEQ multiplex PCR, lists solely in-frame clones and lacks some. The data contain roughly 51,000 clones, approximately 79% of them singletons. Time point: week 35, safety follow-up. In every dose of vaccine, 300 ug of mutant IDH1 20-mer peptide was given alongside topical imiquimod. Their cognate antigens are unknown. The material sequenced was PBMCs, taken from a glioma patient whose treatment included an IDH1 peptide vaccine. The receptor set was obtained from a man aged 35 to 55 with glioma.

This clone was detected only a few times. The chain joins TRBV19 to TRBJ1-1; D is ambiguous. Per the germline V gene, CDR1 is LNHDA and CDR2 is SQIVND (reference sequence). Trimming took off 7 bases at V and 0 bases at J, with 9 bases between the two ends. This CDR3 comprises 13 residues. The CDR3 nucleotides read TGTGCCAGTACAAACCCAGTGAACACTGAAGCTTTCTTT. Its protein product is CASTNPVNTEAFF.

A few counts support this clone. The chain employs TRBV9 and TRBJ1-6; weak D call: TRBD1 (5 bases). CDR3 size: 16 residues. The germline V gene encodes CDR1 SGDLS and CDR2 YYNGEE. The V end lost 4 bases, the J end lost 6 bases, and 17 bases lay between the germline ends. The CDR3 region is CASSPQSAGSNSPLHF. In DNA, the CDR3 is TGTGCCAGCAGCCCTCAGTCAGCAGGGAGTAATTCACCCCTCCACTTT.

This chain connects TRBV6-6 to TRBJ1-2; D is perhaps TRBD1 (6 bases). The CDR3 contains 16 residues. V gave up 7 bases and J gave up 8 bases, with 26 bases separating them. CDR1 and CDR2 from the germline V gene are MNHNY and SVGAGI (reference sequence). CDR3 DNA sequence: TGTGCCAGCACCTCCGCAAACACAGGGAAAGGCCGCGGCTACACCTTC. Protein product: CASTSANTGKGRGYTF.

V usage is TRBV5-8 and J usage is TRBJ2-5; 7 bases are shared with TRBD2. The V gene end was trimmed by 3 bases and the J gene end by 2 bases; junction bases not matched to a gene: 1. Looked up from germline, CDR1 is SGHTS and CDR2 is YDEGEE. The CDR3 sequence is 13 residues long. This CDR3 is CASSWDYQETQYF. The DNA for the CDR3 is TGTGCCAGCAGCTGGGACTATCAAGAGACCCAGTACTTC.

CDR3 protein: CASSPASGLAEAFF. The CDR3 region has the DNA TGCGCCAGCAGTCCGGCTTCAGGGCTCGCTGAAGCTTTCTTT. This chain uses TRBV5-1 with TRBJ1-1, with a possible D match to TRBD1 (5 bases). The length of the CDR3 is 14 residues. Trimming pared 5 bases from V and 6 bases from J, leaving 17 bases between. Germline lookup yields CDR1 SGHRS and CDR2 YFSETQ.

CDR3 sequence (DNA): TGCGCCAGCAGCTTGGTCGCGAATGAAAAACTGTTTTTT. Its translation is CASSLVANEKLFF. The chain recombines TRBV5-1 with TRBJ1-4; D gene unclear. From germline, CDR1 is SGHRS and CDR2 YFSETQ. The length of the CDR3 is 13 residues. V lost 0 bases and J lost 5, with 5 bases in between. Based on the CDR3 plus reference TRBV5-1 and TRBJ1-4, the full variable domain is KAGVTQTPRYLIKTRGQQVTLSCSPISGHRSVSWYQQTPGQGLQFLFEYFSETQRNKGNFPGRFSGRQFSNSRSEMNVSTLELGDSALYLCASSLVANEKLFFGSGTQLSVL.

The chain couples TRBV13 to TRBJ1-6, with D hard to call. The CDR3 is 12 residues long. Trimming pared 4 bases from V and 10 bases from J, leaving 8 bases between. CDR1 is PRHDT and CDR2 is FYEKMQ in the germline V gene (reference sequence). CDR3 protein: CASSSGASPLHF. CDR3 coding DNA: TGTGCCAGCAGCTCGGGTGCATCACCCCTCCACTTT.

This clone was seen a single time. The chain is built from TRBV7-2 and TRBJ1-5; D perhaps matches TRBD1 (5 bases). Germline CDR1 and CDR2: SGHTA and FQGNSA. V lost 6 bases and J 6 bases, leaving 18 bases between the germline ends. The CDR3 loop spans 15 amino acids. CDR3 DNA sequence: TGTGCCAGCAGGTCCGGGGCCGTCGCAGGTCAGCCCCAGCATTTT. Its protein is CASRSGAVAGQPQHF.

The chain joins TRBV6-6 to TRBJ2-7; D is undetermined. The CDR3 runs 13 residues. Germline V gene lookup returns CDR1 MNHNY and CDR2 SVGAGI (reference sequence). The V end lost 0 bases, the J end lost 3 bases, and 6 bases lay between the germline ends. CDR3 sequence reads: CASSYSAGYEQYF. In nucleotides, the CDR3 is TGTGCCAGCAGTTACTCGGCCGGCTACGAGCAGTACTTC.

The genes are TRBV7-9 and TRBJ2-1; D is perhaps TRBD1 (6 bases). The CDR3 loop spans 12 amino acids. The germline V gene encodes CDR1 SEHNR and CDR2 FQNEAQ (reference sequence). The V end was cut by 3 bases, the J end by 10 bases, with 10 bases between. Here the CDR3 reads CASSFTGWEQFF. CDR3 bases: TGTGCCAGCAGCTTCACAGGGTGGGAGCAGTTCTTC. Full variable domain (remainder filled in from reference TRBV7-9 and TRBJ2-1): DTGVSQNPRHKITKRGQNVTFRCDPISEHNRLYWYRQTLGQGPEFLTYFQNEAQLEKSRLLSDRFSAERPKGSFSTLEIQRTEQGDSAMYLCASSFTGWEQFFGPGTRLTVL.

In its sample, this clone was seen once. The CDR3 sequence is CASSPPGGADEQYF. The DNA for the CDR3 is TGTGCCAGCTCACCCCCAGGGGGGGCAGACGAGCAGTACTTC. The chain is built from TRBV18 and TRBJ2-7; the D call may be TRBD1 or TRBD2 (7 bases each). Germline CDR1 is KGHSH and CDR2 is LQKENI. This CDR3 spans 14 amino acids. V was shortened by 3 bases and J by 5 bases, with 14 bases between the two germline ends.

This clone was counted a single time. The chain has TRBV10-2 and TRBJ2-5, with D unclear. V shed 6 bases and J shed 5 bases, with 10 bases lying between them. The CDR3 contains 12 residues. The germline V gene encodes CDR1 WSHSY and CDR2 SAAADI. CDR3 protein: CASRPGQETQYF. DNA of the CDR3: TGCGCCAGCAGGCCCGGGCAGGAGACCCAGTACTTC.

The V call is TRBV6-5, the J call TRBJ2-3; maybe TRBD2 (6 bases). The V gene lost 1 base and the J gene lost 2 bases, with 13 bases spanning the gap. CDR1 MNHEY and CDR2 SVGAGI come from the germline V gene. The CDR3 is 16 residues long. Written as DNA, the CDR3 is TGTGCCAGCAGTTACTTCCCCGGGGGATCCACAGATACGCAGTATTTT. Protein sequence: CASSYFPGGSTDTQYF.

The J gene is TRBJ2-7, the V gene TRBV19; a weak D match, TRBD1 (5 bases). The CDR3 sequence is 12 residues long. Germline lookup yields CDR1 LNHDA and CDR2 SQIVND (reference sequence). V was shortened by 5 bases and J by 6 bases, with 11 bases between the two germline ends. CDR3 DNA: TGTGCCAGTAGTGCGCAGGGCTCCGAGCAGTACTTC. This encodes CASSAQGSEQYF.

V gene TRBV2 combines with J gene TRBJ2-2; D not certain. Looked up from germline, CDR1 is SNHLY and CDR2 is FYNNEI. V dropped 5 bases and J dropped 5 bases, with 12 bases sitting between them. The CDR3 loop spans 14 amino acids. This CDR3 is CASSRKPATGELFF. Written as DNA, the CDR3 is TGTGCCAGCAGTCGAAAACCTGCGACCGGGGAGCTGTTTTTT.

The rearrangement joins TRBV15 to TRBJ2-6; 8 positions match TRBD1. The V segment lost 3 bases and the J segment 1 base; nucleotides outside the gene matches: 5. Germline lookup yields CDR1 LNHNV and CDR2 YYDKDF (reference sequence). There are 17 residues in the CDR3. CDR3 coding DNA: TGTGCCACCAGCAGGGGGCAGGGGGCGTCTGGGGCCAACGTCCTGACTTTC. It translates to CATSRGQGASGANVLTF.

The chain is built from TRBV2 and TRBJ1-2, with D uncertain. Germline CDR1 reads SNHLY; CDR2 reads FYNNEI. Trimming removed 6 bases at V and 2 bases at J, with 13 bases between. The CDR3 has 14 residues. The CDR3, as DNA: TGTGCCAGCAGGGCTATGGGCAGGAACTATGGCTACACCTTC. This gives the protein CASRAMGRNYGYTF.

V gene TRBV19 combines with J gene TRBJ2-5; TRBD2 might be the D (7 bases). The ends were cut back, 3 bases at V and 5 bases at J, with 10 bases in the middle. Germline loops: CDR1 LNHDA, CDR2 SQIVND (reference sequence). CDR3 size: 13 residues. CDR3 loop: CASSIGGPETQYF. The CDR3 nucleotides read TGTGCCAGTAGTATCGGGGGGCCGGAGACCCAGTACTTC.

The chain recombines TRBV2 with TRBJ1-2, with 7 positions matching TRBD1. V shed 7 bases, J shed 2 bases, and the junction held 4 bases outside the gene matches. Germline-derived CDR1 and CDR2 are SNHLY and FYNNEI. This CDR3 spans 13 amino acids. The CDR3 reads CASNGDRNYGYTF. CDR3 bases: TGTGCCAGCAATGGGGACAGAAACTATGGCTACACCTTC.

This chain links TRBV7-9 with TRBJ2-7; D is unclear. V lost 1 base and J 0 bases, leaving 4 bases between the germline ends. The CDR3 is 13 residues long. CDR1 is SEHNR, CDR2 FQNEAQ, per germline (reference sequence). This CDR3 is CASSLESSYEQYF. CDR3 coding DNA: TGTGCCAGCAGCTTAGAGAGCTCCTACGAGCAGTACTTC.

The chain combines TRBV7-2 with TRBJ1-2; D is unresolved. Germline V lookup: CDR1 SGHTA, CDR2 FQGNSA. V lost 1 base and J 2 bases, leaving 14 bases between the germline ends. CDR3 size: 16 residues. The CDR3 loop reads CASSLGPRRSNYGYTF. In DNA form, the CDR3 reads TGTGCCAGCAGCTTAGGGCCCAGGAGGTCAAACTATGGCTACACCTTC. The entire variable domain, with the rest obtained from reference TRBV7-2 and TRBJ1-2, is as follows: GAGVSQSPSNKVTEKGKDVELRCDPISGHTALYWYRQSLGQGLEFLIYFQGNSAPDKSGLPSDRFSAERTGGSVSTLTIQRTQQEDSAVYLCASSLGPRRSNYGYTFGSGTRLTVV.

This sequence joins TRBV2 and TRBJ1-4; D unresolved. CDR1 SNHLY and CDR2 FYNNEI come from the germline V gene. Deletions cut 5 bases from V and 0 bases from J, with 4 bases between. There are 13 residues in the CDR3. The CDR3 sequence: CASSPATNEKLFF. CDR3 coding DNA: TGTGCCAGCAGTCCTGCAACTAATGAAAAACTGTTTTTT.

The J gene is TRBJ2-1, the V gene TRBV5-1; the match to TRBD1 covers 12 bases. The CDR3 sequence is 16 residues long. The germline gives CDR1 SGHRS, CDR2 YFSETQ. The V segment lost 1 base and the J segment 7 bases; nucleotides outside the gene matches: 6. This CDR3 reads CASSLSGTGGANEQFF. Written as DNA, the CDR3 is TGCGCCAGCAGCTTGTCCGGGACAGGGGGCGCGAATGAGCAGTTCTTC.

This clone was counted only a few times. The chain couples TRBV6-5 to TRBJ1-2, with D maybe TRBD1 (5 bases). Germline V gives CDR1 MNHEY, CDR2 SVGAGI. V lost 5 bases and J lost 4, with 14 bases in between. This CDR3 region has 14 residues. The CDR3 is CASSIRDGLYGYTF. The CDR3 coding sequence is TGTGCCAGCAGTATCCGGGACGGACTCTATGGCTACACCTTC.

The CDR3 loop reads CASSLEVAQGGYEQYF. The CDR3 DNA is TGTGCCAGCAGCTTAGAGGTAGCACAGGGAGGCTACGAGCAGTACTTC. This rearrangement joins TRBV7-2 to TRBJ2-7; the D call may be TRBD1 or TRBD2 (6 bases each). The CDR3 totals 16 residues. Per germline, CDR1 SGHTA and CDR2 FQGNSA. The ends were cut back, 1 base at V and 3 bases at J, with 16 bases in the middle.